This note documents a single TCR beta chain sequence. Its antigen is unidentified. Original processing notes: Productive clonotypes were detectable down to 2.59 x 10-5 frequency. Clones were sequenced by immunoSEQ multiplex PCR, and TCRdb holds only the in-frame ones, with some missing. For V, J and clone size, that table is used; D and trimming come from the DNA. The data contain thousands of clones, roughly 80% of them singletons. Germline V gene sequence: CDR1 GTSNPN, CDR2 SVGIG (reference sequence). The CDR3 is 14 residues long. V was pared by 3 bases and J by 1 base, with 12 bases between. The sample originates from a study of STAT5B mutations in CD4+ large granular lymphocyte leukemia. Study in general: When available, cryopreserved cells underwent CD8+ depletion before CD4+ selection.

Broader study findings: Only five or six CD4-sorted patient samples were compared with healthy controls for clonality.

Sequenced sample: PBMCs. The genes are TRBV30 and TRBJ1-1, with D tentatively TRBD1 (5 bases). The TCR was taken from a woman aged 55-70 years with CD4+ T-cell large granular lymphocyte leukemia. The CDR3 loop is CAWRTRQTNTEAFF. CDR3 bases: TGTGCCTGGAGAACCCGACAGACGAACACTGAAGCTTTCTTT.